This TCR beta chain comes out of a study of blood T cell repertoires in COVID-19. Clones were read by immunoSEQ multiplex PCR, and TCRdb kept only the in-frame ones, dropping some. The sample lists 250,000 to 300,000 clones; roughly 90% were seen once. Germline CDR1 SNHLY, CDR2 FYNNEI. V lost 7 bases to trimming and J lost 1 base; unmatched junction nucleotides: 5. The CDR3 consists of 14 residues. Sequenced: PBMCs or T cells enriched from blood (not recorded which). V usage is TRBV2 and J usage is TRBJ1-1; 8 bases map to TRBD1. The TCR sequence derives from a middle-aged woman with acute COVID-19. This CDR3 reads CASTRTGKNTEAFF. The DNA of the CDR3 is TGTGCCAGCACCCGGACAGGGAAGAACACTGAAGCTTTCTTT.